This is a list of T cell receptor beta chains from one sample in a study of CD8 T cells in Susac syndrome. TCRdb re-called the immunoSEQ multiplex PCR reads through MiXCR, storing one row per CDR3 protein. Found here are hundreds of thousands of distinct CDR3 sequences, 75% to 90% of them singletons; the top ten hold roughly 0.11%. The material sequenced was CD8+ T cells from PBMCs. The receptors come from a human donor with multiple sclerosis. Both conserved end residues are trimmed from each CDR3.

CDR3 protein	V gene	J gene
ASSLGSSPLH	TRBV27	TRBJ1-6
ASSLSSSSSYEQY	TRBV7-9	TRBJ2-7
ASSGWDRGQYEQY	TRBV7-9	TRBJ2-7
ASSPGHSSYEQY	TRBV6-4	TRBJ2-7
AISVGAGANVLT	TRBV10-3	TRBJ2-6
ASRDPGDGFNEQY	TRBV10-2	TRBJ2-7
ASSSTGPNWPLH	TRBV7-9	TRBJ1-6
ASSSDWIGGYEQY	TRBV5-5	TRBJ2-7
ASSYSWVPDTEAF	TRBV6-5	TRBJ1-1
ASSLTEVLQETQY	TRBV7-9	TRBJ2-5
ASSYSMEGSEQY	TRBV6-5	TRBJ2-7
ASSLDSGTYEQY	TRBV11-2	TRBJ2-7
SVDRSGTVYNEQF	TRBV29-1	TRBJ2-1
AWTVGGTGELF	TRBV30	TRBJ2-2
ASSLVPAGTGELF	TRBV11-2	TRBJ2-2
ASSQITGDTEAF	TRBV27	TRBJ1-1
ASSRSPTGRADTGELF	TRBV5-5	TRBJ2-2
SVLRQGVSYEQY	TRBV29-1	TRBJ2-7
ASSEPSGTPSNQPQH	TRBV6-1	TRBJ1-5
ATRGQPTYEQY	TRBV2	TRBJ2-7
SARDRQSYGYT	TRBV20-1	TRBJ1-2
ASSSDGANTEAF	TRBV7-4	TRBJ1-1
ASSFREGSNQPQH	TRBV6-6	TRBJ1-5
ASSSGANNEQF	TRBV2	TRBJ2-1
ASSLDKSYEQY	TRBV7-9	TRBJ2-7
ASSYGPGIEAF	TRBV6-2/TRBV6-3	TRBJ1-1
ASSQLGTGYEQY	TRBV27	TRBJ2-7
ASSPGRTEIYEQY	TRBV6-4	TRBJ2-7
ATSRDLGTNQPQH	TRBV15	TRBJ1-5
ASSFYRVVTDTQY	TRBV7-8	TRBJ2-3
SVVGADSTDTQY	TRBV29-1	TRBJ2-3
ASSWASANNEQF	TRBV6-5	TRBJ2-1
ASQTGIANEKLF	TRBV5-1	TRBJ1-4
ASSQEGWGAVSGEAF	TRBV4-1	TRBJ1-1
ASSGGDTSEQF	TRBV7-3	TRBJ2-1
ASSTMDYSAKNIQY	TRBV27	TRBJ2-4
SARGQGEDQETQY	TRBV20-1	TRBJ2-5
ASSYGGTGDHGYT	TRBV6-5	TRBJ1-2
ASSPLGETLRAF	TRBV14	TRBJ1-1
ASSEVREDTHY	TRBV2	TRBJ2-3